This entry features one TCR beta chain sequence. This sample was included in a study of CD8+CD57+ T cells in acquired aplastic anemia. The sequenced patients had an expansion of CD8+CD57+ cells seen by flow cytometry. CDR1 LNHDA and CDR2 SQIVND come from the germline V gene (reference sequence). Trimming took off 7 bases at V and 6 bases at J, with 13 bases between the two ends. This CDR3 region has 13 residues. Investigators profiled TCR beta VDJ and CDR3 from genomic DNA template. TCRdb redid the calling of the reads with MiXCR, one entry per CDR3 protein. The sample holds some 180,000 distinct CDR3 sequences, 63% seen once.

This chain uses TRBV19 with TRBJ1-5, with D possibly being TRBD1 (6 bases). The sequence came from a human donor with aplastic anemia. Sequenced sample: sorted CD4+, CD8+, or CD8+CD57+ T cells (not recorded which) from PBMCs. Written as DNA, the CDR3 is TGTGCCAGTATAGGGGGATTGGGTCAGCCCCAGCATTTT. This translates into CASIGGLGQPQHF.